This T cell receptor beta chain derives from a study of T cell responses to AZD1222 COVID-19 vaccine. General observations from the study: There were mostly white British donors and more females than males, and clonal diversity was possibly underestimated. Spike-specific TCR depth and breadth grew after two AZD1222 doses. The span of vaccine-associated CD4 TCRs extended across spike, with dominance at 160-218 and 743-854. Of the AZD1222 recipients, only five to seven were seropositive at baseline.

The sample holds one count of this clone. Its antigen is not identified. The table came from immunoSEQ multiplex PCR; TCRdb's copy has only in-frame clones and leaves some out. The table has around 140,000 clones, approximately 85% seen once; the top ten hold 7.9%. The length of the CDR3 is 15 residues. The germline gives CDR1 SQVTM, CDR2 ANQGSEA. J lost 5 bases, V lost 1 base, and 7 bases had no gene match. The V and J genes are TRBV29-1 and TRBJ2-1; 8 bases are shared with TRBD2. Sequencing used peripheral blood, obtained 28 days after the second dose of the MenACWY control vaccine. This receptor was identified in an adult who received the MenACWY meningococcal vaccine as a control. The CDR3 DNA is TGCAGCGTTGAAGGAGGCGGGGGGATACACAATGAGCAGTTCTTC. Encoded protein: CSVEGGGGIHNEQFF.